Listed below are T cell receptor beta chains from one sample, sequenced in a study of OX40 agonist ivuxolimab in advanced cancers. Measured with immunoSEQ multiplex PCR; TCRdb has only the in-frame clones, and not every one. The data hold some 63,000 clones, with about 83% observed a single time. The starting material was CD4+ or CD8+ T cells sorted from blood, obtained in a trial of the OX40 agonist ivuxolimab. These receptors originate from an adult with an advanced solid tumor such as melanoma, head and neck, liver or kidney cancer. Both conserved end residues are part of each CDR3. Fields, in order: J gene, clone size, V gene, D gene, CDR3 DNA, CDR3 protein. D genes are given only for firm matches. Not every row has a clone size; where given, it reads once, few, many or a size class.

TRBJ2-3 - TRBV10-2 TRBD2 TGCGCCAGCCGGAAATTTAGCGGGATTACCACAGATACGCAGTATTTT CASRKFSGITTDTQYF
TRBJ1-1 - TRBV10-3 - TGTGCCATCAGGCCCGACCTGTGGCTTGAAGCTTTCTTT CAIRPDLWLEAFF
TRBJ2-2 - TRBV7-2 - TGTGCCACCGCACCCCCCGGGGGGAACACCGGGGAGCTGTTTTTT CATAPPGGNTGELFF
TRBJ2-5 - TRBV27 TRBD2 TGTGCCAGCAGCCTGACTAGCGGGAACCAAGAGACCCAGTACTTC CASSLTSGNQETQYF
TRBJ2-1 - TRBV7-9 - TGTGCCAGCAGCTTCGGGCGCAATGAGCAGTTCTTC CASSFGRNEQFF
TRBJ2-7 - TRBV5-1 TRBD1 TGCGCCAGCAGTTCGGACAGGGGTTCAAGCGAGCAGTACTTC CASSSDRGSSEQYF
TRBJ1-4 - TRBV4-1 - TGCGCCAGCAGCCAAGACCGGGACCCAACTAATGAAAAACTGTTTTTT CASSQDRDPTNEKLFF
TRBJ2-3 - TRBV9 - TGTGCCAGCAGCCCCGGGTTGGGGCCCGCGGGAGATACGCAGTATTTT CASSPGLGPAGDTQYF
TRBJ2-3 once TRBV19 - TGTGCCAGTAGTATGGGGGTCCCAGATACGCAGTATTTT CASSMGVPDTQYF
TRBJ2-5 - TRBV7-2 - TGTGCCAGCAGCCGTCGGGTCCAAGAGACCCAGTACTTC CASSRRVQETQYF
TRBJ2-7 - TRBV5-5 TRBD1 TGTGCCAGCAGCTTGGCGGGACAGATATCCTACGAGCAGTACTTC CASSLAGQISYEQYF
TRBJ1-4 - TRBV14 TRBD1 TGTGCCAGCAGTAGGGCAGGGGGCACAACTAATGAAAAACTGTTTTTT CASSRAGGTTNEKLFF
TRBJ1-2 - TRBV2 TRBD1 TGTGCCAGCGGGGACAGTAACTATGGCTACACCTTC CASGDSNYGYTF
TRBJ1-3 - TRBV30 - TGTGCCTGGAGTGATAAGAGGGCGGGGGGAAACACCATATATTTT CAWSDKRAGGNTIYF
TRBJ2-5 - TRBV12-5 TRBD1 TGTGCTAGTGGTTTAGGCGGGACAGGGGGTTTGGAGACCCAGTACTTC CASGLGGTGGLETQYF
TRBJ1-2 - TRBV7-9 TRBD1 TGTGCCAGCAGTTTACAGGGGGGTCTTGGTGGCTACACCTTC CASSLQGGLGGYTF
TRBJ1-2 once TRBV28 - TGTGCCAGCCGAGCGGGTTATGGCTACACCTTC CASRAGYGYTF
TRBJ1-2 - TRBV6-5 - TGTGCCAGCAGTTATAGTCGGGGCAACTATGGCTACACCTTC CASSYSRGNYGYTF
TRBJ1-4 - TRBV5-4 TRBD1 TGTGCCAGCAGCCGGGACAGGGTGAATGAAAAACTGTTTTTT CASSRDRVNEKLFF
TRBJ2-3 - TRBV9 - TGTGCCAGCAGCCCCAGGATACGACATACGCAGTATTTT CASSPRIRHTQYF
TRBJ1-3 - TRBV19 - TGTGCCACCGGGGCCCATCTCTCTCGTGGAAACACCATATATTTT CATGAHLSRGNTIYF
TRBJ2-2 - TRBV11-2 - TGTGCCAGCAGCTTACAAGGGGCCACCGGGGAGCTGTTTTTT CASSLQGATGELFF
TRBJ2-1 - TRBV7-2 - TGTGCCAGCAGCTTGAGGGGGGGCCAGTGGAATGAGCAGTTCTTC CASSLRGGQWNEQFF
TRBJ1-1 - TRBV19 TRBD1 TGTGCCAGTACCAGGGGGAGGGCGAACACTGAAGCTTTCTTT CASTRGRANTEAFF
TRBJ2-1 - TRBV9 TRBD2 TGTGCCAGCAGCCTAAGCGGGAGGGTAAGCAATGAGCAGTTCTTC CASSLSGRVSNEQFF
TRBJ2-1 - TRBV4-3 TRBD2 TGCGCCAGCAGCCAAGAAGAGACTAGCGGGGGCAATGAGCAGTTCTTC CASSQEETSGGNEQFF
TRBJ1-2 - TRBV28 TRBD1 TGTGCCAGCAAGGTCGGGACAGGTGCCCCCTATGGCTACACCTTC CASKVGTGAPYGYTF
TRBJ2-3 - TRBV29-1 - TGCAGCGTTGCGCCGGGGGTCGCAGATACGCAGTATTTT CSVAPGVADTQYF
TRBJ2-7 - TRBV10-1 TRBD1 TGCGCCAGCAGTGAGTCGGACAGGGGGTACGAGCAGTACTTC CASSESDRGYEQYF
TRBJ2-2 - TRBV28 - TGTGCCAGCAGTTTAGGGAACCCGAACACCGGGGAGCTGTTTTTT CASSLGNPNTGELFF
TRBJ2-1 - TRBV12-5 - TGTGCTAGTGGTTTGGTGGGTACATATGGGAATGAGCAGTTCTTC CASGLVGTYGNEQFF